Below are 9 T cell receptor beta chains sequenced from a single sample in a study of early T cells in non-severe SARS-CoV-2 infection. TCRdb processed the 5' RACE reads anew with MiXCR; each CDR3 protein has one entry. The repertoire holds more than 25,000 distinct CDR3 sequences, with 3.5% to 5.5% as singletons. Sequencing used whole blood, obtained at baseline. Every receptor here comes from an adult who was a healthcare worker with PCR-confirmed SARS-CoV-2 infection or an uninfected control (not recorded which).

The sample holds many counts of this clonotype. This chain joins TRBV7-2 and TRBJ2-3; 13 positions match TRBD2. This CDR3 has 18 residues. The V segment lost 1 base and the J segment 1 base; nucleotides outside the gene matches: 5. Germline CDR1 reads SGHTA; CDR2 reads FQGNSA. The CDR3 DNA sequence: TGTGCCAGCAGCTTAGTCTCCGGGACTAGCGGGGGCACAGATACGCAGTATTTT. Amino acid sequence: CASSLVSGTSGGTDTQYF.

This clonotype turned up a few times. V gene TRBV14 combines with J gene TRBJ2-3; 8 bases line up with TRBD2. The junction had 11 bases not matched to a gene; V was cut back by 5 bases and J by 4 bases. Looked up from germline, CDR1 is SGHDN and CDR2 is FVKESK. This CDR3 region has 16 residues. The DNA of the CDR3 is TGTGCCAGCAGCTTCCGGAGCGGGAGTGAAGCAGATACGCAGTATTTT. Translating it yields CASSFRSGSEADTQYF. The full variable domain, in which reference TRBV14 and TRBJ2-3 provide the parts outside the CDR3, is EAGVTQFPSHSVIEKGQTVTLRCDPISGHDNLYWYRRVMGKEIKFLLHFVKESKQDESGMPNNRFLAERTGGTYSTLKVQPAELEDSGVYFCASSFRSGSEADTQYFGPGTRLTVL.

This clonotype was observed many times. The chain carries TRBV12-3 or TRBV12-4 and TRBJ2-5; D may be TRBD2 (6 bases). The V and J ends lost 2 bases and 3 bases respectively, with 16 bases between them. CDR3 length: 16 amino acids. DNA for the CDR3: TGTGCCAGCAGTTTATATGGCGGGGTTCCCGAAGAGACCCAGTACTTC. Its protein product is CASSLYGGVPEETQYF.

This clonotype has ten or more counts. V is TRBV6-1 and J is TRBJ2-7, with 9 positions matching TRBD1. CDR3 length equals 15 residues. J was trimmed by 2 bases and V by 7 bases; bases with no gene match: 9. Per the germline V gene, CDR1 is MNHNS and CDR2 is SASEGT. This CDR3 is CASTMTGGRAYEQYF. The CDR3, as DNA: TGTGCCAGCACCATGACAGGGGGTCGCGCCTACGAGCAGTACTTC.

At least ten counts were recorded for this clonotype. This chain uses TRBV20-1 with TRBJ2-1; maybe TRBD2 (6 bases). Germline loops: CDR1 DFQATT, CDR2 SNEGSKA (reference sequence). This CDR3 contains 15 residues. V was clipped by 0 bases and J by 4 bases, with 13 bases between them. CDR3 coding DNA: TGCAGTGCTAGAGAGCAGACTAGAAGATACAATGAGCAGTTCTTC. Amino acids: CSAREQTRRYNEQFF.

The table lists this clonotype with many counts. This rearrangement joins TRBV5-1 to TRBJ1-1; D may be TRBD1 (5 bases). Germline V lookup: CDR1 SGHRS, CDR2 YFSETQ. The V gene lost 4 bases and the J gene lost 0 bases, with 13 bases spanning the gap. The CDR3 extends over 15 amino acids. The DNA of the CDR3 is TGCGCCAGCAGCCGGGACGGATTTATGAACACTGAAGCTTTCTTT. Protein product: CASSRDGFMNTEAFF.

This clonotype was counted many times. V usage is TRBV7-8 and J usage is TRBJ2-3; no clear D. V was cut by 1 base and J by 0 bases, with 14 bases left in between. CDR3 length: 17 residues. Germline V lookup: CDR1 SGHVS, CDR2 FQNEAQ. CDR3 nucleotides: TGTGCCAGCAGCTTAGGCGCCGGGCCGGCTAGCACAGATACGCAGTATTTT. Protein product: CASSLGAGPASTDTQYF. Filled out from reference TRBV7-8 and TRBJ2-3, the complete variable domain reads GAGVSQSPRYKVAKRGQDVALRCDPISGHVSLFWYQQALGQGPEFLTYFQNEAQLDKSGLPSDRFFAERPEGSVSTLKIQRTQQEDSAVYLCASSLGAGPASTDTQYFGPGTRLTVL.

For this clonotype: Germline is not matched at one junction end, which may reflect a read error. This chain uses TRBV20-1 with TRBJ2-3; 8 bases match TRBD2. This CDR3 comprises 18 residues. Germline V gene data show CDR1 as DFQATT and CDR2 as SNEGSKA (reference sequence). The CDR3 region is CSSRAEVAGLASTDTQYF. CDR3 DNA: TGCAGTTCTAGAGCGGAAGTAGCGGGACTTGCTAGCACAGATACGCAGTATTTT.

This clonotype was counted ten times or more. The J gene is TRBJ2-1, the V gene TRBV12-3 or TRBV12-4; tentatively, D is TRBD1 (6 bases). Trimming shortened V by 6 bases and J by 4 bases, and 13 bases separated the two germline ends. The CDR3 runs 14 residues. The DNA for the CDR3 is TGTGCCAGCAGCCGGACGGGACATTACAATGAGCAGTTCTTC. Encoded protein: CASSRTGHYNEQFF.